This T cell receptor beta chain originates from a study of neurological immune-mediated disorders. Germline-derived CDR1 and CDR2 are SGHDN and FVKESK. The V segment lost 1 base and the J segment 4 bases; nucleotides outside the gene matches: 9. CDR3 length: 17 amino acids. Synthesis of cDNA used 5'RACE (with 10-nucleotide random UMIs). Over 170 million TCR-beta sequences from 15-18 subjects were obtained in each sequencing run. TCRdb reprocessed the 5' RACE reads with MiXCR, giving one entry per CDR3 protein. The table includes about 53,000 distinct CDR3 sequences, around a sixth detected once. The chain links TRBV14 to TRBJ2-7, with 11 positions matching TRBD1. Sequenced sample: PBMCs. The source of this sequence is a man aged 55 to 70 in good health. This chain's CDR3 is CASSQGGTGGNRYEQYF. The CDR3 coding sequence is TGTGCCAGCAGCCAAGGTGGGACAGGGGGTAATAGATACGAGCAGTACTTC.